This T cell receptor (beta chain) was documented in a study of shared clonotypes between healthy human individuals. Cells designated naive CD8 were CD45RO-negative and were positively selected for CCR7, with terminally differentiated effector memory CD45RA+ cells excluded. Only in-frame clones appear in the TCRdb table, and some are missing; sequencing was by immunoSEQ multiplex PCR. The sample holds about 2.1 million clones; approximately 94% are singletons and the top ten take more than 1.5%. Losses at the gene ends were 1 base for V and 7 bases for J; bases not matched to a gene: 16. Germline V gene lookup returns CDR1 MDHEN and CDR2 SYDVKM. The CDR3 is 18 residues long.

Input material: naive CD8+ T cells from PBMCs. This TCR came from a man between 18 and 29 years old in good health. Some clones in this sample may be carry-over from other donors' samples. The V gene is TRBV28, the J gene TRBJ2-7; 10 nucleotides match TRBD2. In nucleotides, the CDR3 is TGTGCCAGCAGTTTATTCCCTAGCGGGAGTGGTTTGGAATGGGAGCAGTACTTC. Encoded protein: CASSLFPSGSGLEWEQYF. The full variable domain, in which reference TRBV28 and TRBJ2-7 provide the parts outside the CDR3, is DVKVTQSSRYLVKRTGEKVFLECVQDMDHENMFWYRQDPGLGLRLIYFSYDVKMKEKGDIPEGYSVSREKKERFSLILESASTNQTSMYLCASSLFPSGSGLEWEQYFGPGTRLTVT.